The sequence of this T cell receptor beta chain was determined in a study of graft-versus-host responses after intestinal transplantation. General observations from the study: Allografts of patients with graft-donor T cell macrochimerism showed high graft-versus-host to host-versus-graft clone ratios.

The data were produced by immunoSEQ multiplex PCR, yet TCRdb's version contains in-frame clones alone and is incomplete. There are about 96,000 clones in the sample; 92% occur only once, and roughly 0.3% lies in the top ten. CDR3 length equals 12 residues. The germline V gene has CDR1 SGHRS and CDR2 YFSETQ. V lost 2 bases, J lost 6 bases, and 6 bases lay in between. Regarding this clone: The antigen is not known.

The specimen was unstimulated CD4+ T cells sorted from spleen or lymph node cells, collected before intestinal transplant. The J gene is TRBJ2-1, the V gene TRBV5-1; D might be TRBD2 (5 bases). This TCR came from a human donor who received an intestinal transplant. CDR3 residues: CASSFRGNEQFF. As DNA, the CDR3 is TGCGCCAGCAGCTTCCGGGGCAATGAGCAGTTCTTC.